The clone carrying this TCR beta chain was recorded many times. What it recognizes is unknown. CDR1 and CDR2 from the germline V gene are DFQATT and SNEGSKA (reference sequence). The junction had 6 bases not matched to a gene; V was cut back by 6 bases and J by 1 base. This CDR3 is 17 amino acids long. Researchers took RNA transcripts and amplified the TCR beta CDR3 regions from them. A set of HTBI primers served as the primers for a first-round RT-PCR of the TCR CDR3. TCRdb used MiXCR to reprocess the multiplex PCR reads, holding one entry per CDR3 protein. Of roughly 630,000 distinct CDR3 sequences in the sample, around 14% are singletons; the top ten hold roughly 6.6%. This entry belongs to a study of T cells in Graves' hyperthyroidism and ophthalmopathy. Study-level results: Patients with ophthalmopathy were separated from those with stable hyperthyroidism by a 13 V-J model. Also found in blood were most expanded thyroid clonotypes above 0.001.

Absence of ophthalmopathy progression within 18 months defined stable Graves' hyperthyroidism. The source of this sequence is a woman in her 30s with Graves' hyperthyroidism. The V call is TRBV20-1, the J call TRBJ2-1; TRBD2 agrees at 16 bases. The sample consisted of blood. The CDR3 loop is CSAPGLAGGPSYNEQFF. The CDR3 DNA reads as TGCAGTGCCCCGGGACTAGCGGGAGGGCCTTCCTACAATGAGCAGTTCTTC.